The rows below give T cell receptor beta chains drawn from one sample of a study of blood T cell repertoires in COVID-19. Produced via immunoSEQ multiplex PCR; TCRdb's table is partial and in-frame only. This sample has some 110,000 clones, with roughly 76% found just once. Source material: peripheral blood. The receptor set was obtained from a woman aged 70-85 years with acute or convalescent COVID-19. CDR3s include the opening cysteine and the closing phenylalanine or tryptophan. Fields, in order: V gene, CDR3 protein.

TRBV27 | CASSLLGQGRNSPLHF
TRBV9 | CASSVTPQETQYF
TRBV4-1 | CASSHPGLAGYEQYF
TRBV7-2 | CASSLRAGGYNEQFF
TRBV5-6 | CASSLGGGDNEQFF
TRBV12-1 | CASSFASGLKNTEAFF
TRBV2 | CASRTQETQYF
TRBV6-5 | CASRAGGWGNQPQHF
TRBV7-9 | CASSLNTYGYTF
TRBV6-5 | CASSYDRENYGYTF
TRBV7-9 | CASSLAGGPGNEQFF
TRBV6-4 | CASSDLWTGGEQFF
TRBV18 | CASSPSGGGDTQYF
TRBV9 | CASSAGQGISEPQHF
TRBV25-1 | CASSEYRREGLFF
TRBV9 | CASSGLAGGPNTQYF
TRBV5-4 | CASSLGTGGTEAFF
TRBV5-4 | CASSLGRGERAFF
TRBV19 | CASSPPGGLAGTNEQFF
TRBV6-5 | CASRQETHEQYF
TRBV18 | CASSSDSYLYGYTF
TRBV6-5 | CASSPDRAYGYTF
TRBV7-2 | CASSMGLAGGREQYF
TRBV19 | CASTQRQGSEQYF
TRBV30 | CAWKAPGLAFSYEQYF
TRBV28 | CASSTRQAVYPREQYF
TRBV19 | CASSIRAGSYGYTF
TRBV6-2/TRBV6-3 | CASSPQAGVRNEQFF
TRBV15 | CATSRDLGALGIQYF
TRBV5-6 | CASSLGQTGGNEKLFF
TRBV29-1 | CSVIGPLTEAFF
TRBV27 | CASSLVQGAGTQYF
TRBV2 | CASKGTGGTSGNTIYF
TRBV3-1/TRBV3-2 | CASSRTPGGTDTQYF
TRBV7-6 | CASSFGQGEAFF
TRBV18 | CASSSTKNTEAFF
TRBV15 | CATSTWAGGELFF
TRBV7-9 | CASTQGQGNNEQFF
TRBV5-6 | CASSFSSGNTIYF
TRBV6-5 | CASNLQGPTGELFF
TRBV5-6 | CASSLPWTGRQETQYF
TRBV4-1 | CASSQPGQNTGANVLTF
TRBV4-3 | CASSQEGTGGATGEKLFF
TRBV4-3 | CASSPWTGDADTQYF